A selection of T cell receptor beta chains follows, all from one sample in a study of PD-1 blockade in mismatch repair-deficient tumors. Libraries were prepared by immunoSEQ multiplex PCR; TCRdb keeps only in-frame clonotypes and omits some of them. This table holds 45,000 to 55,000 clones, roughly 80% found once. Sample: peripheral blood, taken roughly 21 weeks after starting pembrolizumab. The receptors shown here come from an adult with mismatch repair-deficient cancer. The conserved cysteine and the conserved F or W are not part of the CDR3 here. Each record gives: V gene, CDR3 protein.

V gene: TRBV2
CDR3 protein: ASSPGTGGFNEQF

V gene: TRBV12-5
CDR3 protein: ASGLYLRDATEKLF

V gene: TRBV10-3
CDR3 protein: AISESAGTTDTQY

V gene: TRBV5-4
CDR3 protein: ASSLVSHEQF

V gene: TRBV27
CDR3 protein: ASRPSSRGITNEKLF

V gene: TRBV30
CDR3 protein: AFLGYHNEQF

V gene: TRBV5-1
CDR3 protein: ASSLVLGRGTEAF

V gene: TRBV19
CDR3 protein: ASSKDRSSNYGYT

V gene: TRBV5-1
CDR3 protein: ASSFAAGLDNEQF

V gene: TRBV4-2
CDR3 protein: ASSQDDLRNTEAF

V gene: TRBV11-3
CDR3 protein: ASSLDGADTDTQY

V gene: TRBV15
CDR3 protein: ATSRWEMNTEAF

V gene: TRBV7-9
CDR3 protein: ASGGEAF

V gene: TRBV30
CDR3 protein: AGTHRNTEAF